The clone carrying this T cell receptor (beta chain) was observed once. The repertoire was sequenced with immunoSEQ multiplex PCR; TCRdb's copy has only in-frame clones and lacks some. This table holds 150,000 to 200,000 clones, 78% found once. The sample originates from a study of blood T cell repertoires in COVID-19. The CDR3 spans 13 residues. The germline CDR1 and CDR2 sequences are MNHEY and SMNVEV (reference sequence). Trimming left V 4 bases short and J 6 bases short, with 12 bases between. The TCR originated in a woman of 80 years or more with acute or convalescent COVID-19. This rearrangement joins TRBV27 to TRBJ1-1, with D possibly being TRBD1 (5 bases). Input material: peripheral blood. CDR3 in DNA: TGTGCCAGCAGTTCCGTCCCGGGGGCTGAAGCTTTCTTT. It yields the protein CASSSVPGAEAFF.